This note documents a single T cell receptor (beta chain) sequence. What it recognizes is unknown. Measured with immunoSEQ multiplex PCR; TCRdb has only the in-frame clones, and not every one. The data hold just over 2,000,000 clones, with about 95% observed a single time. CDR1 SGHTA and CDR2 FQGNSA come from the germline V gene. CDR3 length: 15 residues. Deletions cut 5 bases from V and 2 bases from J, with 16 bases between. The entry originates in a study of shared clonotypes between healthy human individuals. Overall study context: The study used three CD4 naive, three CD4 memory, two CD8 naive and one CD8 memory plate per donor. Study findings and constraints: Sampling used blood alone; tissue repertoires probably differ.

The sequenced sample consisted of naive CD4+ T cells sorted from blood. Subset specified: CD45RA+ positively selected. The chain combines TRBV7-2 with TRBJ2-7, with D perhaps matching TRBD1 (5 bases). The source of this sequence is a man aged 18 to 35 in good health. The CDR3 sequence: CASSQAFQGTYEQYF. The CDR3 DNA reads as TGTGCCAGCAGCCAAGCTTTCCAGGGTACCTACGAGCAGTACTTC.